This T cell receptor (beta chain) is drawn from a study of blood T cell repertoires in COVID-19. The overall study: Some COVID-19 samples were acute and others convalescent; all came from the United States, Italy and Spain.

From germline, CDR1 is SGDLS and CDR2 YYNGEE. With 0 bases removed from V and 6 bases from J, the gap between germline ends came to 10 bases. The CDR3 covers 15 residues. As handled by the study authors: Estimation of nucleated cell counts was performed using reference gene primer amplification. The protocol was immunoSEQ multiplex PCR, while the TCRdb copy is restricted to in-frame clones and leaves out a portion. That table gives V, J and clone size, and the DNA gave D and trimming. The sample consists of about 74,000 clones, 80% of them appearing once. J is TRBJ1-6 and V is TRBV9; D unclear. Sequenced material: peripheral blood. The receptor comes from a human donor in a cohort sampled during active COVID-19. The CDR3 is CASSVDGILNSPLHF. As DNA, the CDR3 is TGTGCCAGCAGCGTAGACGGGATACTTAATTCACCCCTCCACTTT.